One sample yielded the 13 T cell receptor beta chains listed below, sequenced in a study of blood T cell repertoires in COVID-19. Profiled with immunoSEQ multiplex PCR; TCRdb holds only in-frame clones, not every one. Of approximately 150,000 clones listed, about 80% are singletons. The sequencing sample was made of peripheral blood. The receptors come from a woman of 80 years or more with acute or convalescent COVID-19.

The CDR3 DNA is TGTGCCAGCAGTTACTCGGGCTTCACAGATACGCAGTATTTT. Translation gives CASSYSGFTDTQYF. The chain uses TRBV6-2 or TRBV6-3 and TRBJ2-3; unclear D gene. Germline assignment: CDR1 MNHEY and CDR2 SVGEGT. CDR3 length: 14 residues. Between the trimmed V and J ends, which lost 0 bases and 2 bases, there was a span of 6 bases.

The V gene is TRBV28, the J gene TRBJ2-3, with TRBD1 as a possible D gene (5 bases). Trimming cost V 11 bases and J 5 bases, with 20 bases left between them. Germline lookup yields CDR1 MDHEN and CDR2 SYDVKM. The CDR3 runs to 14 residues. The CDR3 reads CAFSRKGYLDTQYF. In DNA form, the CDR3 reads TGTGCCTTCTCGCGCAAGGGGTACCTAGATACGCAGTATTTT.

The chain links TRBV12-3 or TRBV12-4 to TRBJ1-5; D gene unclear. The ends were cut back, 6 bases at V and 6 bases at J, with 9 bases in the middle. The CDR3 extends over 12 amino acids. The CDR3 nucleotides are TGTGCCAGCAGCGATCGAGCTCAGCCCCAGCATTTT. Amino acid sequence: CASSDRAQPQHF.

The rearrangement joins TRBV7-9 to TRBJ2-5, with D possibly TRBD1 on 5 matching bases. The V end lost 5 bases, the J end lost 7 bases, and 23 bases lay between the germline ends. Germline CDR1 is SEHNR and CDR2 is FQNEAQ (reference sequence). The CDR3 contains 16 residues. CDR3 region: CASSPTSPQGRGTQYF. The DNA of the CDR3 is TGTGCCAGCAGCCCTACCTCGCCCCAGGGCCGAGGGACCCAGTACTTC.

The chain employs TRBV5-1 and TRBJ1-4; unclear D gene. In germline, CDR1 is SGHRS, CDR2 YFSETQ. Trimming removed 5 bases at V and 4 bases at J, with 6 bases between. CDR3 length equals 12 residues. In DNA form, the CDR3 reads TGCGCCAGCAGGACGGGTAATGAAAAACTGTTTTTT. Its translation is CASRTGNEKLFF.

The gene calls are TRBV29-1 and TRBJ2-7; 8 nucleotides line up with TRBD1. This CDR3 is 13 amino acids long. Germline assignment: CDR1 SQVTM and CDR2 ANQGSEA. J gave up 9 bases and V 6 bases, and 13 bases lay outside the gene matches. CDR3 loop: CSVNRGQGGRQYF. The DNA of the CDR3 is TGCAGCGTCAACCGCGGACAGGGTGGTCGGCAGTACTTC.

V and J are TRBV5-6 and TRBJ1-5, with D perhaps matching TRBD1 (6 bases). The CDR3 covers 15 residues. In germline, CDR1 is SGHDT, CDR2 YYEEEE. V was trimmed by 0 bases and J by 2 bases, leaving 9 bases between them. The CDR3 sequence is CASSLAGAGNQPQHF. In DNA form, the CDR3 reads TGTGCCAGCAGCTTGGCAGGGGCAGGCAATCAGCCCCAGCATTTT.

The chain joins TRBV3-1 (or the pseudogene TRBV3-2) to TRBJ2-2, with D possibly TRBD2 on 5 matching bases. Germline V lookup: CDR1 LGHDT, CDR2 YNNKEL (reference sequence). V gave up 4 bases and J gave up 0 bases, with 12 bases separating them. The CDR3 sequence is 16 residues long. Written as DNA, the CDR3 is TGTGCCAGCAGCCGGCGGAGGCACCCGAACACCGGGGAGCTGTTTTTT. Its protein is CASSRRRHPNTGELFF.

In its sample, this clone was seen a few times. The V call is TRBV6-2 or TRBV6-3, the J call TRBJ1-4, with D hard to call. V dropped 4 bases and J dropped 0 bases, with 12 bases sitting between them. The CDR3 has 16 residues. Germline CDR1 reads MNHEY; CDR2 reads SVGEGT. For the CDR3, the DNA is TGTGCCAGCAGTTCCACTTGGCGGGCAACTAATGAAAAACTGTTTTTT. Translating it yields CASSSTWRATNEKLFF.

The rearrangement uses TRBV18 and TRBJ2-3; 10 bases match TRBD2. Trimming took 3 bases from V and 2 from J; bases not matched to a gene: 2. Looked up from germline, CDR1 is KGHSH and CDR2 is LQKENI. The CDR3 sequence is 15 residues long. DNA of the CDR3: TGTGCCAGCTCACCGAGCGGGGGGGCCACAGATACGCAGTATTTT. This codes for CASSPSGGATDTQYF.

V and J are TRBV5-1 and TRBJ2-5; D may be TRBD2 (6 bases). Germline lookup yields CDR1 SGHRS and CDR2 YFSETQ. This CDR3 spans 12 amino acids. Trimming removed 6 bases at V and 4 bases at J, with 10 bases between. CDR3 bases: TGCGCCAGCAAGGCGGGGTCAGAGACCCAGTACTTC. It encodes CASKAGSETQYF.

The chain combines TRBV5-5 with TRBJ2-5; D perhaps matches TRBD1 (6 bases). V shed 1 base and J shed 4 bases, with 11 bases lying between them. This CDR3 region has 14 residues. CDR1 and CDR2 (germline): SGHKS, YYEKEE (reference sequence). CDR3 amino acids: CASSLIQQGETQYF. The CDR3 coding sequence is TGTGCCAGCAGCTTGATCCAACAGGGAGAGACCCAGTACTTC.

V usage is TRBV19 and J usage is TRBJ2-3, with D possibly TRBD2 on 5 matching bases. This CDR3 has 13 residues. Trimming shortened V by 6 bases and J by 4 bases, and 11 bases separated the two germline ends. Germline CDR1 LNHDA, CDR2 SQIVND (reference sequence). The CDR3 loop is CASSEGSADTQYF. Written as DNA, the CDR3 is TGTGCCAGTAGCGAGGGTTCCGCAGATACGCAGTATTTT.